This TCR beta chain was retrieved from a study of cytomegalovirus exposure and HLA in healthy donors. On the study more broadly: HLA-typed donors were the source of approximately 85 million unique TCRs, which an early data release held.

The V and J ends lost 3 bases and 8 bases respectively, with 5 bases between them. Germline lookup yields CDR1 SGHAT and CDR2 FQNNGV. This CDR3 region has 11 residues. PCR amplification relied on 60 Vbeta primers (plus 13 Jbeta primers). Generated by immunoSEQ multiplex PCR, the TCRdb table keeps only in-frame clones and is missing some. This table holds fewer than 200,000 clones, under 85% found once. Whole-study results and caveats: Versus the approximately 700-donor mean, an Asian-associated ancestry cluster reportedly showed fewer N-insertions in a later analysis.

Notes on this clone: Its antigen is still unknown.

Those who donated were healthy bone marrow donors. This receptor was taken from a human donor in good health. This chain joins TRBV11-2 and TRBJ2-1; no clear D gene. Specimen: PBMCs. CDR3 sequence reads: CASSFSDEQFF. The CDR3 region has the DNA TGTGCCAGCAGCTTCAGCGATGAGCAGTTCTTC.